This T cell receptor beta chain originates from a study of blood T cell repertoires in COVID-19. Study summary: COVID-19 samples, acute and convalescent, were from the United States, Italy and Spain. In each case, the material was cDNA or gDNA derived from T cells, B-cell-depleted T cells, or PBMCs.

The table came from immunoSEQ multiplex PCR; TCRdb's copy has only in-frame clones and leaves some out. The sample gives roughly 40,000 clones, about four fifths of which show up once; around 25% is in the top ten. Germline V gives CDR1 SEHNR, CDR2 FQNEAQ (reference sequence). This CDR3 region has 15 residues. V dropped 0 bases and J dropped 4; count of bases not matched to a gene: 4. The rearrangement joins TRBV7-9 to TRBJ2-5; 8 bases line up with TRBD1. The TCR comes from a man aged 65 to 85 with acute or convalescent COVID-19. Specimen: peripheral blood. CDR3 region: CASSLAGQGIETQYF. CDR3 bases: TGTGCCAGCAGCTTAGCCGGACAGGGAATAGAGACCCAGTACTTC.